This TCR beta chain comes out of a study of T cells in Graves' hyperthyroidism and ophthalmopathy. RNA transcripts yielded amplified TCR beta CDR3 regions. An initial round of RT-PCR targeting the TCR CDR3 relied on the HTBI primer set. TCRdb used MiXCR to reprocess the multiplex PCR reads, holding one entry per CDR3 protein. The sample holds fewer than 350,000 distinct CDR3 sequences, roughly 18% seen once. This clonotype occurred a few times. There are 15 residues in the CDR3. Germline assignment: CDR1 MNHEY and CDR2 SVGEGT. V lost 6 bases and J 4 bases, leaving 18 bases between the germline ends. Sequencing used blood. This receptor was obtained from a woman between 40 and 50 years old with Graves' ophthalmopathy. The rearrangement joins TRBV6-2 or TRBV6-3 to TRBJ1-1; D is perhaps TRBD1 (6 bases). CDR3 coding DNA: TGTGCCAGCAGCAGGGACACGGAGGGATTCACTGAAGCTTTCTTT. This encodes CASSRDTEGFTEAFF.